The present entry profiles one T cell receptor (beta chain) with its context. Per-nucleotide qualities are absent, and no much larger clonotype sits a single base away. The sample comes from a study of tumor-infiltrating T cells and Merkel cell polyomavirus (dated by TCRdb to 2016 to 2017). About the study as a whole: The study examined CD8+ T cells specific for the Merkel cell polyomavirus KLL epitope in Merkel cell carcinoma patients. Disease stage at presentation varied among the patients, and patient follow-up lasted a median of approximately 2.5 years, ranging from about 1.1 to 6.0 years. Across the study, one tumor sample was a frozen nodal tumor digest and one was a flash-frozen core biopsy of a metastasis. Patient treatments varied, were not standardized, and included chemotherapy, radiation and immunotherapies. In roughly 15 samples, TRB sequencing was done on KLL-tetramer-sorted cells from blood or tumor-infiltrating lymphocytes, along with about a dozen matched whole-tumor samples. Sorted samples averaged 710 cells from blood (range about 330-8,000) and approximately 5,800 cells from TIL (range roughly 1,844-13,000). Overall results and qualifications from the work: Because only a single viral epitope was studied, T cells directed against other Merkel cell polyomavirus epitopes were not captured. The small sample size of the study (n ≈ eleven patients) is recognized as a limitation. KLL-specific TRB repertoires proved diverse and largely private: among some 370 unique sequences, only one clonotype was public, and two patients shared that clonotype. Significantly improved MCC-specific survival was associated with a higher fraction of KLL-specific T cells within tumors (roughly 1.9-18% versus roughly 0-0.15%). More unique KLL-specific clonotypes in tumors (about 5-108 vs 0-3) was associated with a significant MCC-specific survival advantage (P = 0.0051).

Library creation used the immunoSEQ multiplex PCR assay. Genomic DNA extraction, TRB sequencing and normalization were performed by Adaptive Biotechnologies (Seattle, WA). The paper's processing steps were these. TRB sequences were counted as tetramer-positive clonotypes only when an estimated two or more genomes were present. Clonality was calculated as one minus the Shannon entropy of productive TRB sequences, normalized by log2 of unique productive sequences. To identify KLL-specific clonotypes in tumors, TCRbeta CDR3 amino acid sequences were matched against the sequences from the tetramer-sorted sample of each patient. TCRdb holds this immuneACCESS table with in-frame rearrangements only. Some clones are missing; in checked studies, unresolved V genes explain under half, and the rest has no known cause. V, J and clone size derive from that table, while D and trimming were established from the DNA sequence. The sample table lists under 250 clones, 70% to 90% of them with a count of one. Of the sample, under 30% falls within the top ten clones.

Robust positive staining for Merkel cell polyomavirus Large T antigen was observed by immunohistochemistry in the tumors of all patients. The study included around 13 Merkel cell carcinoma patients who had robust KLL-tetramer+ populations, above 0.04% of CD8+ T cells, in blood and/or cultured TIL. All patients were identified as Caucasian, and a median age of approximately 60 years (range roughly 45 to 80 years) was recorded. Staining of at least 2 million cells was performed using anti-CD8 PE antibody, a KLL APC tetramer and 7-AAD viability dye. Heparinized blood underwent Ficoll preparation to isolate peripheral blood mononuclear cells, which were then cryopreserved. Cells that were tetramer-positive and CD8-high were sorted using a FACSAriaII and were flash frozen. Inclusive of the bounding cysteine and phenylalanine, the CDR3 is 18 residues long. The only DNA kept is the CDR3, 54 bases in frame from the first base. After removal of 5 bases from V and 0 bases from J, the junction retains 15 bases not matched to a gene. CDR1 and CDR2 are read off the germline V gene as SGHTA and FQGNSA.

Here the chain combines TRBV7-2 and TRBJ1-2, with TRBD1 matching 7 junction bases. The TCR originated in a man aged 55-75 years with Merkel cell carcinoma. Material for sequencing was Merkel cell polyomavirus peptide tetramer+ CD8+ T cells sorted from blood. According to the study, the label for this sample's cell subset or site signals: CD8+ T cells binding a tetramer loaded with the MCPyV common T-antigen KLL epitope. CDR3 region: CASSESNRQGGANYGYTF. The DNA sequence is TGTGCCAGCAGCGAATCCAATAGACAGGGAGGTGCTAACTATGGCTACACCTTC. With all but the CDR3 taken from the reference TRBV7-2 and TRBJ1-2 genes, the full variable domain is: GAGVSQSPSNKVTEKGKDVELRCDPISGHTALYWYRQSLGQGLEFLIYFQGNSAPDKSGLPSDRFSAERTGGSVSTLTIQRTQQEDSAVYLCASSESNRQGGANYGYTFGSGTRLTVV.